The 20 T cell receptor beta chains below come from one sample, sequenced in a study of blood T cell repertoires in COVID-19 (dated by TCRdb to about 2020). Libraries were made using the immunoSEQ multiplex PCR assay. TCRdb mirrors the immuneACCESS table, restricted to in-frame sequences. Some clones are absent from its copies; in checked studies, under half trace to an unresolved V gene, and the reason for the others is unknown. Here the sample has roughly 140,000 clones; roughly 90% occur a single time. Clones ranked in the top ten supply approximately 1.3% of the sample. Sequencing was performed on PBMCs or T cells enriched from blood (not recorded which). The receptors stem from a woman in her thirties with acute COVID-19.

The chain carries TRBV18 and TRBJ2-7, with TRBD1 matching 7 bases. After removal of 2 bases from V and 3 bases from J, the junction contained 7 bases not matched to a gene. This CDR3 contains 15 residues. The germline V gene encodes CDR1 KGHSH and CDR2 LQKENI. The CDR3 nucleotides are TGTGCCAGCTCACCAATTCGACAGGGTTTCTACGAGCAGTACTTC. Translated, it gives CASSPIRQGFYEQYF.

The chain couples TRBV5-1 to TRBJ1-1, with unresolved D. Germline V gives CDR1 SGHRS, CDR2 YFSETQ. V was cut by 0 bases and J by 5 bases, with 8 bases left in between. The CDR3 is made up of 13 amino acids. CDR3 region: CASSLVVSTEAFF. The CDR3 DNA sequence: TGCGCCAGCAGCTTGGTTGTGAGTACTGAAGCTTTCTTT.

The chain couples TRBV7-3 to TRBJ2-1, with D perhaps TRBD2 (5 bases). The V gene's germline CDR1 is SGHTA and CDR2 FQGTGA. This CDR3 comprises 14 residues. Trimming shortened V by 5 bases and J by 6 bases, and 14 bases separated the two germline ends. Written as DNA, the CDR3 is TGTGCCAGCAGCGGGGATGGACTCTCCAATGAGCAGTTCTTC. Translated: CASSGDGLSNEQFF. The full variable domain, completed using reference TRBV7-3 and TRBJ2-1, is GAGVSQTPSNKVTEKGKYVELRCDPISGHTALYWYRQSLGQGPEFLIYFQGTGAADDSGLPNDRFFAVRPEGSVSTLKIQRTERGDSAVYLCASSGDGLSNEQFFGPGTRLTVL.

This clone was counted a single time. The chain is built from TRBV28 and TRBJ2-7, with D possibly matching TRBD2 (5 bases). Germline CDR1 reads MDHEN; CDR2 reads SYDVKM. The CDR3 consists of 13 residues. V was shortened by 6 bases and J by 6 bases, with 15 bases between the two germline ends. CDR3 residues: CASRGGSLLEQYF. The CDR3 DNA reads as TGTGCCAGCAGAGGCGGGTCCCTTCTCGAGCAGTACTTC.

The CDR3 coding sequence is TGTGCCAGCTTGCTTCAGGGAGGGTGGAAAGGCGAGCAGTACTTC. As protein: CASLLQGGWKGEQYF. This sequence joins TRBV2 and TRBJ2-7, with 7 nucleotides matching TRBD2. V was pared by 8 bases and J by 6 bases, with 16 bases of the junction left unmatched. The CDR3 spans 15 residues. Germline V CDR1 and CDR2: SNHLY, FYNNEI.

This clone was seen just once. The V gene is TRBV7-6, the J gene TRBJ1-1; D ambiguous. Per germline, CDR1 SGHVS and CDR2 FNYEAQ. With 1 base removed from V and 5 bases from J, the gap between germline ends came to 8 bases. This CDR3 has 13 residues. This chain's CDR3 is CASSLEGSTEAFF. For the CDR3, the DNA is TGTGCCAGCAGCTTAGAAGGGAGTACTGAAGCTTTCTTT. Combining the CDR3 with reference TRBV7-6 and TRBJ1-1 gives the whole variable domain GAGVSQSPRYKVTKRGQDVALRCDPISGHVSLYWYRQALGQGPEFLTYFNYEAQQDKSGLPNDRFSAERPEGSISTLTIQRTEQRDSAMYRCASSLEGSTEAFFGQGTRLTVV.

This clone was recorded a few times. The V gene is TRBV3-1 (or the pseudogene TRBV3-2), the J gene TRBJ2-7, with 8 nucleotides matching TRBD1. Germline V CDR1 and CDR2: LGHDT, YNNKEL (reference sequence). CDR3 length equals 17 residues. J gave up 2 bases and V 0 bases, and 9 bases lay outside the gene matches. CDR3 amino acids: CASSQDTGTGQTYEQYF. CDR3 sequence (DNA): TGTGCCAGCAGCCAAGATACCGGGACAGGCCAAACCTACGAGCAGTACTTC.

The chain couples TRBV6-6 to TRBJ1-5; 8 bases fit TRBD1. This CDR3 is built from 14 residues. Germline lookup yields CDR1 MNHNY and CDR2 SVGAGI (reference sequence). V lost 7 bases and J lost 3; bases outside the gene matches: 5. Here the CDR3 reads CASNLDRDNQPQHF. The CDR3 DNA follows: TGTGCCAGCAACCTGGACAGGGACAATCAGCCCCAGCATTTT.

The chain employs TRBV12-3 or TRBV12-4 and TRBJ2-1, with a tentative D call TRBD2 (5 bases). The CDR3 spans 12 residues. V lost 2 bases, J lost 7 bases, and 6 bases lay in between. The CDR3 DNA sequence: TGTGCCAGCAGTTTAAGAGGGAATGAGCAGTTCTTC. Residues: CASSLRGNEQFF.

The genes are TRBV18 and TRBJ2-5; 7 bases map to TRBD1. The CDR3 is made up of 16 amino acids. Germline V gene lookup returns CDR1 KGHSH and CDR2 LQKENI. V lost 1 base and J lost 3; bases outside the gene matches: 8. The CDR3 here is CASSPLLSGTEETQYF. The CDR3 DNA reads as TGTGCCAGCTCACCACTGTTGTCCGGGACAGAAGAGACCCAGTACTTC. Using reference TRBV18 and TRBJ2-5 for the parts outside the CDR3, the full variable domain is NAGVMQNPRHLVRRRGQEARLRCSPMKGHSHVYWYRQLPEEGLKFMVYLQKENIIDESGMPKERFSAEFPKEGPSILRIQQVVRGDSAAYFCASSPLLSGTEETQYFGPGTRLLVL.

CDR3 amino acids: CASSLDPSVSGELFF. The CDR3 coding sequence is TGTGCCAGCAGCTTAGATCCCTCAGTATCCGGGGAGCTGTTTTTT. The chain recombines TRBV11-3 with TRBJ2-2; D uncertain. CDR3 length: 15 amino acids. From germline, CDR1 is SGHNT and CDR2 YENEEA. The germline V and J ends were trimmed by 0 bases and 6 bases, with 11 bases remaining between them.

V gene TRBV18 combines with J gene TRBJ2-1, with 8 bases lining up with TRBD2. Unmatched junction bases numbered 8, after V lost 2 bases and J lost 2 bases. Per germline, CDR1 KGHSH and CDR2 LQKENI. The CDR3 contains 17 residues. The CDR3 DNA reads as TGTGCCAGCTCACCAATACTAGCGGAAGAGCCCTACAATGAGCAGTTCTTC. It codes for CASSPILAEEPYNEQFF.

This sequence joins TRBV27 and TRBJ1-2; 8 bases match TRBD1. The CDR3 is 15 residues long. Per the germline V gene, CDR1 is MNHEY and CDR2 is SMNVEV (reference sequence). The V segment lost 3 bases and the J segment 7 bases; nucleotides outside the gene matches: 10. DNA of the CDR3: TGTGCCAGCAGTTTGGGGGCAGGGGGCGCAGGTGGCTACACCTTC. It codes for CASSLGAGGAGGYTF.

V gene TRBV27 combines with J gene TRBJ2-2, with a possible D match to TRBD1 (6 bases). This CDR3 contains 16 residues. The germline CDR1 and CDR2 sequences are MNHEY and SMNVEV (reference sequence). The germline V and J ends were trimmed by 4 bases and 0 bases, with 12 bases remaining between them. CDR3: CASSYQGISNTGELFF. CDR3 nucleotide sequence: TGTGCCAGCAGTTATCAGGGGATATCGAACACCGGGGAGCTGTTTTTT.

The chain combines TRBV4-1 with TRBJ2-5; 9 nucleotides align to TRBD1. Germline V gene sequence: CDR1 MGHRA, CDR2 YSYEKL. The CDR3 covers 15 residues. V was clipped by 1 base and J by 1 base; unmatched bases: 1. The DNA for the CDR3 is TGCGCCAGCAGCCAAGTGGGACAGGGCCAAGAGACCCAGTACTTC. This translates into CASSQVGQGQETQYF.

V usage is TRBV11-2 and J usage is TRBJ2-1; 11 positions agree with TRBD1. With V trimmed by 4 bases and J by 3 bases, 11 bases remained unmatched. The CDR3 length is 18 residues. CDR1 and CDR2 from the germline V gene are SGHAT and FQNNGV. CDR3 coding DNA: TGTGCCAGCAGCTCCGAGGGGGCCGGGACAGGGGGCTACAATGAGCAGTTCTTC. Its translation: CASSSEGAGTGGYNEQFF.

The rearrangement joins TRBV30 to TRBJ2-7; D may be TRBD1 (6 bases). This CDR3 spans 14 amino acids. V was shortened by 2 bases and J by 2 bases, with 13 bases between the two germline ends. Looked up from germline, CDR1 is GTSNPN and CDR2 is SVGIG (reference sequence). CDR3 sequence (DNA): TGTGCCTGGAGTCTCGTGACAGGAGCCTACGAGCAGTACTTC. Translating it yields CAWSLVTGAYEQYF.

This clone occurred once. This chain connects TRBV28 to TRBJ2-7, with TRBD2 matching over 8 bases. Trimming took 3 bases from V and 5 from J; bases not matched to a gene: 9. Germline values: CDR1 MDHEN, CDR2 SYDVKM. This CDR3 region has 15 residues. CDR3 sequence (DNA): TGTGCCAGCAGTTTCCTGACGGGAGGGTTGGACGAGCAGTACTTC. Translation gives CASSFLTGGLDEQYF.

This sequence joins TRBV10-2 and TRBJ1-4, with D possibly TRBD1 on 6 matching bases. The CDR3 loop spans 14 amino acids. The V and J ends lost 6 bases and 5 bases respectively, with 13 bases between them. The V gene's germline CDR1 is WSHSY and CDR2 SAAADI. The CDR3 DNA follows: TGCGCCAGCAGGCCCGGGACACAGAATGAAAAACTGTTTTTT. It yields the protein CASRPGTQNEKLFF.

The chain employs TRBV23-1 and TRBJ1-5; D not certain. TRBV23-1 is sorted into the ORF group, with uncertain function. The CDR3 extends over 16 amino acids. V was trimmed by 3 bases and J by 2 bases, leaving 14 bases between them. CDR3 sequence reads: CASSHSVVGRNQPQHF. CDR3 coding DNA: TGCGCCAGCAGTCATTCGGTCGTCGGTCGCAATCAGCCCCAGCATTTT.